Described below is a single T cell receptor (beta chain) sequence and its context. It has no known antigen specificity. Compared with germline, one end of the junction differs, possibly owing to a read error. Unsorted PBMC libraries were generated from 2 million PBMCs stored in RNAlater at -80 °C until RNA extraction. Multiple sclerosis patients were enrolled in a US clinical protocol under which disease progression was evaluated by magnetic resonance imaging. Peripheral blood was subjected to Ficoll-Hypaque density gradient centrifugation to isolate PBMCs, which were then cryopreserved in liquid nitrogen. To synthesize cDNA, template-switch 5'RACE was performed with a primer carrying a 10-nucleotide random unique molecular identifier so that each TCR transcript was tagged. Each sequencing run produced over 160 million TCR-beta sequences covering 15-18 subjects. Total RNA was extracted with the RNeasy kit. The KAPA Real-time Library Amplification kit was used to amplify TCR-beta VDJ regions with primers for the TCR constant region and the 5'RACE anchor. Sample indexes and Illumina adaptors were added in a first PCR, and a second PCR then increased library yield. After purification with Ampure beads, the TCR product of roughly 650 bp was size-selected on a 2% E-gel SizeSelection system. Library quality was checked on a Bioanalyzer, concentration was measured with Qubit, and libraries were quantified with the Kapa Library Quantification kit before pooling. Paired-end 2 x 150 bp sequencing of the libraries was performed on an Illumina HiSeq 2500. To increase sequence diversity, roughly 23-30% phiX was spiked into each library pool. On the authors' methods: The UMI-based MiGEC pipeline processed quality-filtered reads and removed over 80% of raw TCR sequences during error correction. VDJ genes were aligned to IMGT germline references, and clonotypes were defined by unique CDR3 amino acid sequence plus V-J genes. Clonal expansion, Shannon diversity, and CDR3 relatedness (CalcPairwiseDistances, ClusterSamples) were evaluated with VDJtools, and phylogenetic trees were built with CLCbio workbench. Expanded clones were defined as having at least 8 unique UMIs, based on coefficient-of-variation modelling across technical triplicates. The raw public reads went through TCRdb reprocessing: fastp at Q25, MiXCR clone calling, in-frame beta chains kept. When rows share a CDR3 protein, they turn into one entry using the most common DNA and genes. For this entry, the V and J calls and clone size follow TCRdb and not the study's own pipeline. This sample is represented by tens of thousands of distinct CDR3 sequences; 5.2% of them were singletons. In total, the top ten clones hold around 6.8% of the sample.

This specimen belongs to a study of neurological immune-mediated disorders (dated by TCRdb to about 2019). Regarding the study in general: Among the roughly 34 multiple sclerosis patients, relapsing-remitting MS was present in some 31 and secondary progressive MS was present in 3. Peripheral blood TCR-beta repertoires from patients with HTLV-I-associated myelopathy (HAM/TSP), patients with multiple sclerosis, and healthy controls were compared in the study using UMI-based sequencing. The roughly 110 TCR-beta libraries covered PBMC samples along with longitudinal samples, technical triplicates, and paired sorted CD4+ and CD8+ T-cell subsets. The cohort comprised approximately 67 subjects: 14 HAM/TSP patients, 35 or so multiple sclerosis patients and approximately 20 healthy controls.

The CDR3 measures 14 amino acids from cysteine to phenylalanine. Left in the record is the CDR3 DNA by itself, 42 bases read in frame from the first base. General findings and caveats noted by the study authors: Across subjects, expanded clones never shared an identical CDR3 amino acid sequence, which suggests that the TCR-beta repertoires in every group were private. In a phylogenetic analysis, the repertoires of 18 out of 34 MS patients fell into a single cluster of related CDR3 sequences, pointing to a possible signature at the repertoire level. The highest TCR clonal expansion was observed in HAM/TSP patients, whereas the lowest was observed in MS patients, even when compared with healthy controls. No association of the MS cluster with clinical or MRI features was observed, and the need for larger cohorts was stated by the authors.

The chain uses TRBV12-3 or TRBV12-4 and TRBJ2-3; TRBD2 agrees with 7 junctional bases. The sequence came from a man younger than 35 with multiple sclerosis. Sequenced: PBMCs. The CDR3 has the sequence CVSSFLGGRDTQYF. The DNA is TGTGTCAGCAGTTTCTTGGGGGGGAGAGATACGCAGTATTTT.